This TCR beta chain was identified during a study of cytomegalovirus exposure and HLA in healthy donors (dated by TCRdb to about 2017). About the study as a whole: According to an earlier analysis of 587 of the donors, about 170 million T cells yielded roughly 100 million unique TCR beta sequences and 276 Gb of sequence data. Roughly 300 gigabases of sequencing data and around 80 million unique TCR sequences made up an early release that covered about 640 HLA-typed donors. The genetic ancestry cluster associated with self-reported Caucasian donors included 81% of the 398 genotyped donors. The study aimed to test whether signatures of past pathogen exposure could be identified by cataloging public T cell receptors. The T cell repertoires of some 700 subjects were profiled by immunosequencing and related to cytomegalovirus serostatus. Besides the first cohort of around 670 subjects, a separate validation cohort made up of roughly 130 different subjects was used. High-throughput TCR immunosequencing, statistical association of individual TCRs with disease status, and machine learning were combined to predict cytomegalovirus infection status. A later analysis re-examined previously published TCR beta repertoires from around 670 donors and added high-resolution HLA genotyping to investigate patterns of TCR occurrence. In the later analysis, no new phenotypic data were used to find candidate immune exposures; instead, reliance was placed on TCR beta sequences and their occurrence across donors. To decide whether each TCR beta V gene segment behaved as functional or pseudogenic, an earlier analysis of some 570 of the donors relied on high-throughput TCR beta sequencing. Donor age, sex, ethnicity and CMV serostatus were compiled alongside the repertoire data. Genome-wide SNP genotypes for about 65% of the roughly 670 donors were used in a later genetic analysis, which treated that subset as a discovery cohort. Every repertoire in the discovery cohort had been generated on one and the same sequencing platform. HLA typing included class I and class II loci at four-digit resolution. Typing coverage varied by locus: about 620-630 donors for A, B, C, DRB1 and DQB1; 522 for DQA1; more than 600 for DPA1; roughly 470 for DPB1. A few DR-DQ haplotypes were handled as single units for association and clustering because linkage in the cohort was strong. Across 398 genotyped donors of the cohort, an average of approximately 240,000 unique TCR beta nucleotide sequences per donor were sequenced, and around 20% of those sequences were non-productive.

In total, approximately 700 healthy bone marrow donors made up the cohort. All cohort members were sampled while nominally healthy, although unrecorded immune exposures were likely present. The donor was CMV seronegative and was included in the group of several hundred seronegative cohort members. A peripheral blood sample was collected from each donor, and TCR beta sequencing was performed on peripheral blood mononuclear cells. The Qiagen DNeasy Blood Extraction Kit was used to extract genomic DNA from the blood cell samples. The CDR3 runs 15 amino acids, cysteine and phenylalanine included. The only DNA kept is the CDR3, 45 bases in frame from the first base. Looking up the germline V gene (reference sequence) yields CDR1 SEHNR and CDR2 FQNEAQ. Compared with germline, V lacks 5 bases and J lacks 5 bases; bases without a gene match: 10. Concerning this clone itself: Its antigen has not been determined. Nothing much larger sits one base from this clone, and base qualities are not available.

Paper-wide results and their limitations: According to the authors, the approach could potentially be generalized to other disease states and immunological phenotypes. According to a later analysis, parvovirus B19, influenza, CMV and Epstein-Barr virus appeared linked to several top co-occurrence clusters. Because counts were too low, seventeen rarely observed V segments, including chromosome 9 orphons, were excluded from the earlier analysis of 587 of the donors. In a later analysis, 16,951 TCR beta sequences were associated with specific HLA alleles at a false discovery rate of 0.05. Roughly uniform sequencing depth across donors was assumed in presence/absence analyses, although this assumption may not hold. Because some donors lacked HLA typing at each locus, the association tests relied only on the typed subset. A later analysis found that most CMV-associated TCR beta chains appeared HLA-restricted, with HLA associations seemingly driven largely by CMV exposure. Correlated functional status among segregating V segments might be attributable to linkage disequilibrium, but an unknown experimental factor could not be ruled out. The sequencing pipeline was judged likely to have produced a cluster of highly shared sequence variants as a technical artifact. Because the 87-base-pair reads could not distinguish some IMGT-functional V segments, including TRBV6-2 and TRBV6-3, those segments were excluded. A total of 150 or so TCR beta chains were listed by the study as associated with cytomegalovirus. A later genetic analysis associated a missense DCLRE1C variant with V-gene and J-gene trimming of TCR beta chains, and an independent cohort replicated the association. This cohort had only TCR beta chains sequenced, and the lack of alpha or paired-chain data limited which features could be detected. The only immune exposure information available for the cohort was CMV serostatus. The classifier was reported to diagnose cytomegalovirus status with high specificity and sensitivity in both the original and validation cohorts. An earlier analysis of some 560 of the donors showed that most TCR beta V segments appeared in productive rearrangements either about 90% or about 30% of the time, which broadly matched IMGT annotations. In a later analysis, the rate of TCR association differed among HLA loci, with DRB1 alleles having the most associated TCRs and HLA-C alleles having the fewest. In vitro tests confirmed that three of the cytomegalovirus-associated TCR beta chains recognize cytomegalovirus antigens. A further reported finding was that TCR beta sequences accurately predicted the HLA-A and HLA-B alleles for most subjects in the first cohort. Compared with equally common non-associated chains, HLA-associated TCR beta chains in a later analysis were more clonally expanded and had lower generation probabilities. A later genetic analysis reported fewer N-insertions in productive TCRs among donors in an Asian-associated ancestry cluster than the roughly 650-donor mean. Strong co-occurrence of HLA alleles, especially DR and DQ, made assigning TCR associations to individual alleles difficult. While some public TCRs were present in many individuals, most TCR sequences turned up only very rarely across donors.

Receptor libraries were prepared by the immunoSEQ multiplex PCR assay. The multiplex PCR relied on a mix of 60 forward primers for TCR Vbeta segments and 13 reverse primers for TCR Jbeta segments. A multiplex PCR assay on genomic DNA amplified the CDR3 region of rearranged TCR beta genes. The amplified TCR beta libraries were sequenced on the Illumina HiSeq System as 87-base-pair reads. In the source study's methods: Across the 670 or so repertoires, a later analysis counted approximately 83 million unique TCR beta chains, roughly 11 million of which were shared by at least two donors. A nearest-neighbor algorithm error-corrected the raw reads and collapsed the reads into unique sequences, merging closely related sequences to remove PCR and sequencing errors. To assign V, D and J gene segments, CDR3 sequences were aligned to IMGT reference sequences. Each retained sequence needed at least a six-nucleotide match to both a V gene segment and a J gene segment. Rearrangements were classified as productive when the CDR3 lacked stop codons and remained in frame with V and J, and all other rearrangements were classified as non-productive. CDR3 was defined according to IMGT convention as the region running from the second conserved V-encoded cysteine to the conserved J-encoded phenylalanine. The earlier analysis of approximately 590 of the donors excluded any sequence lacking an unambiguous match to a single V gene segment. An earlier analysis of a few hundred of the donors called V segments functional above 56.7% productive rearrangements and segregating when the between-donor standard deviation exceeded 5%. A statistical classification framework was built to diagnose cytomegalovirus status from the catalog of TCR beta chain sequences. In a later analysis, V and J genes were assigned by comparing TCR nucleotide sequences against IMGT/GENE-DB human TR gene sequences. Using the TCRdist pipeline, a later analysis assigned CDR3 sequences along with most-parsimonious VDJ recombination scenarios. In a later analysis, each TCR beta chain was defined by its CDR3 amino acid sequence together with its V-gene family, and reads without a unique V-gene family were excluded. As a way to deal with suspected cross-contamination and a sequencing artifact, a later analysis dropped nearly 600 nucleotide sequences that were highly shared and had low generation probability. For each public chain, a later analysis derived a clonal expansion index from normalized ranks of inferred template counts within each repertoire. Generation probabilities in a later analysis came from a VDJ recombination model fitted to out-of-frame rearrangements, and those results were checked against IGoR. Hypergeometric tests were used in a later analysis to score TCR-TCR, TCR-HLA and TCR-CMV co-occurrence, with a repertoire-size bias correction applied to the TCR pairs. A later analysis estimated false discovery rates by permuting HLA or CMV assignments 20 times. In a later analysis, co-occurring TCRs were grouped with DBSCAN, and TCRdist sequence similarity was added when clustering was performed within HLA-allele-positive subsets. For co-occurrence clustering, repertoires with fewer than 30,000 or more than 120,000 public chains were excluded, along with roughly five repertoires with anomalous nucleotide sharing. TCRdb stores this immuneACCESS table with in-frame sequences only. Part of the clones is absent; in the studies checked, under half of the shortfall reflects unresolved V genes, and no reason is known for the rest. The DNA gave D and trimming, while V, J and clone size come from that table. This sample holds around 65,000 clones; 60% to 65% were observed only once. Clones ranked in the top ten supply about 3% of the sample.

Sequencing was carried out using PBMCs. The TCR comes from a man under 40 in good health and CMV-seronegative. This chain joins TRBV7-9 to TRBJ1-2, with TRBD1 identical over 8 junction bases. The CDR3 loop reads CASSLQTGVPYGYTF. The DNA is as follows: TGTGCCAGCAGCCTCCAGACAGGGGTTCCTTATGGCTACACCTTC.